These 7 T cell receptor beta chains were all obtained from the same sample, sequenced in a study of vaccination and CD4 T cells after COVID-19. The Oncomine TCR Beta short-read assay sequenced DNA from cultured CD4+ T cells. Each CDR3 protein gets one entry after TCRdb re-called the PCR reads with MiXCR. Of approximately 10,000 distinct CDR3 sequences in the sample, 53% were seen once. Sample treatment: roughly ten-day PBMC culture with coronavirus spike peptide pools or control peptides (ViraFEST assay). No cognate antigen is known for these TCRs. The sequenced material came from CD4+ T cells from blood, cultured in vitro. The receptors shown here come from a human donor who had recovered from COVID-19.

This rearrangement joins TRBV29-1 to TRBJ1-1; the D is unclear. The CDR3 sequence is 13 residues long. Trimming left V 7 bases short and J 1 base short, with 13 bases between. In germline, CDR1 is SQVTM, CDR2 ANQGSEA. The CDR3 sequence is CSGSLEGNTEAFF. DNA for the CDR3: TGCAGCGGGTCACTGGAAGGGAACACTGAAGCTTTCTTT.

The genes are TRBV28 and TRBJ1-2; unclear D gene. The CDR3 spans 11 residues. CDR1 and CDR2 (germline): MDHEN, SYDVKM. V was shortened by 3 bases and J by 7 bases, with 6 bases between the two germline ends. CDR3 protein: CASSFGTGYTF. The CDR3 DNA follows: TGTGCCAGCAGTTTTGGTACTGGCTACACCTTC.

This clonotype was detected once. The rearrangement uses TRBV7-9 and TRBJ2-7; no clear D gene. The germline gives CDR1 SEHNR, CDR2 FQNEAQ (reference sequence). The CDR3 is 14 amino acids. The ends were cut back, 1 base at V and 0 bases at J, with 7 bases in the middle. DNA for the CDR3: TGTGCCAGCAGCTTAGAACACCACTCCTACGAGCAGTACTTC. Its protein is CASSLEHHSYEQYF.

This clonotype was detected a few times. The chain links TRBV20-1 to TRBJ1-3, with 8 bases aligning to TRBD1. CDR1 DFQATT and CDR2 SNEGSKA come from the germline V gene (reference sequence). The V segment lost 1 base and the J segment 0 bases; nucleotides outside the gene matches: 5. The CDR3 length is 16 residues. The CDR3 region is CSARGGTGGSGNTIYF. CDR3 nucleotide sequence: TGCAGTGCTAGAGGTGGTACAGGGGGCTCTGGAAACACCATATATTTT.

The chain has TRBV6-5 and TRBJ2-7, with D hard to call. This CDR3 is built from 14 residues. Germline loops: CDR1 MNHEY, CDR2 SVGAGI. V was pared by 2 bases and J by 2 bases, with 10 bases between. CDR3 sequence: CASSYLNAPYEQYF. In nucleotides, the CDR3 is TGTGCCAGCAGTTACCTAAACGCCCCCTACGAGCAGTACTTC.

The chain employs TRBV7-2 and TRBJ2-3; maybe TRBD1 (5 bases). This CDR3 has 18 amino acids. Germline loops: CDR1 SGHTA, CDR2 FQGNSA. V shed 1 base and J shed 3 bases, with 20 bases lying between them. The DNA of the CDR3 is TGTGCCAGCAGCTTAGTTGGGGCCAGCGCAACAGTGACAGATACGCAGTATTTT. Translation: CASSLVGASATVTDTQYF. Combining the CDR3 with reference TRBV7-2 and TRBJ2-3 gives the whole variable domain GAGVSQSPSNKVTEKGKDVELRCDPISGHTALYWYRQSLGQGLEFLIYFQGNSAPDKSGLPSDRFSAERTGGSVSTLTIQRTQQEDSAVYLCASSLVGASATVTDTQYFGPGTRLTVL.

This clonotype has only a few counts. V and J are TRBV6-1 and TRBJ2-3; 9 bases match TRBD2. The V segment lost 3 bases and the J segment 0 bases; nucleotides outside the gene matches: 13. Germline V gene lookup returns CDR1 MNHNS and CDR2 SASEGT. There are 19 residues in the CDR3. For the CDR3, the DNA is TGTGCCAGCAGTGATAGGGGGGGAATAGCGGGAGCTAGCACAGATACGCAGTATTTT. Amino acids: CASSDRGGIAGASTDTQYF.